A single sample is the source of the 16 T cell receptor beta chains below, sequenced in a study of long-term antiretroviral therapy in people with HIV. immunoSEQ v3.0 was run at survey level. The table came from immunoSEQ multiplex PCR; TCRdb's copy has only in-frame clones and leaves some out. The table shows tens of thousands of clones, with over 75% occurring only once. Material: unsorted PBMCs, obtained 2.6 years after starting antiretroviral therapy. The receptors stem from a woman aged 45-65 years with HIV.

V and J are TRBV29-1 and TRBJ1-2; D remains unclear. This CDR3 is 15 amino acids long. The V end was cut by 4 bases, the J end by 2 bases, with 17 bases between. Germline CDR1 is SQVTM and CDR2 is ANQGSEA. In DNA form, the CDR3 reads TGCAGCGTTGGACAAGGACTCCATGGGAACTATGGCTACACCTTC. Translating gives CSVGQGLHGNYGYTF.

This chain joins TRBV4-1 and TRBJ2-7, with no clear D. The CDR3 has 16 residues. CDR1 and CDR2 from the germline V gene are MGHRA and YSYEKL. V lost 0 bases and J lost 3, with 15 bases in between. CDR3 amino acids: CASSQEVASRLYEQYF. CDR3 nucleotides: TGCGCCAGCAGCCAAGAGGTGGCTTCAAGACTCTACGAGCAGTACTTC.

This chain joins TRBV7-3 and TRBJ2-5, with D tentatively TRBD1 or TRBD2 (6 bases each). Per germline, CDR1 SGHTA and CDR2 FQGTGA. The CDR3 loop spans 16 amino acids. Trimming cost V 5 bases and J 6 bases, with 22 bases left between them. CDR3 DNA: TGTGCCAGCAGCCCGAAATCGGGGGCGTTTGGAAAGACCCAGTACTTC. Its translation: CASSPKSGAFGKTQYF.

The chain links TRBV14 to TRBJ1-2; D remains unclear. V lost 0 bases, J lost 8 bases, and 7 bases lay in between. CDR1 is SGHDN, CDR2 FVKESK, per germline. This CDR3 comprises 12 residues. CDR3 sequence: CASSQDSWGYTF. The CDR3 nucleotides are TGTGCCAGCAGCCAAGATTCGTGGGGCTACACCTTC.

The V gene is TRBV9, the J gene TRBJ1-1, with D hard to call. V lost 0 bases, J lost 3 bases, and 18 bases lay in between. Germline lookup yields CDR1 SGDLS and CDR2 YYNGEE. The length of the CDR3 is 17 residues. In DNA, the CDR3 is TGTGCCAGCAGCGTAGATCTCGGTTATGGTGAGGACACTGAAGCTTTCTTT. Translated, it gives CASSVDLGYGEDTEAFF.

J is TRBJ2-7 and V is TRBV14, with 7 bases fitting TRBD2. The ends lost 0 bases at V and 0 bases at J; junction bases unmatched: 5. Germline values: CDR1 SGHDN, CDR2 FVKESK. The CDR3 runs to 16 residues. The CDR3 region has the DNA TGTGCCAGCAGCCAAGACGGCGGGAGCACCTCCTACGAGCAGTACTTC. It encodes CASSQDGGSTSYEQYF. Filled out from reference TRBV14 and TRBJ2-7, the complete variable domain reads EAGVTQFPSHSVIEKGQTVTLRCDPISGHDNLYWYRRVMGKEIKFLLHFVKESKQDESGMPNNRFLAERTGGTYSTLKVQPAELEDSGVYFCASSQDGGSTSYEQYFGPGTRLTVT.

This clone was observed a few times. This rearrangement joins TRBV7-3 to TRBJ2-7, with 7 positions matching TRBD1. The CDR3 length is 14 residues. V was clipped by 2 bases and J by 0 bases; unmatched bases: 1. CDR1 is SGHTA and CDR2 is FQGTGA in the germline V gene. The CDR3, as DNA: TGTGCCAGCAGCTTAGGGGACAGCTCCTACGAGCAGTACTTC. It translates to CASSLGDSSYEQYF. The entire variable domain, with the rest obtained from reference TRBV7-3 and TRBJ2-7, is as follows: GAGVSQTPSNKVTEKGKYVELRCDPISGHTALYWYRQSLGQGPEFLIYFQGTGAADDSGLPNDRFFAVRPEGSVSTLKIQRTERGDSAVYLCASSLGDSSYEQYFGPGTRLTVT.

The chain has TRBV4-1 and TRBJ1-3; no firm D call. Germline CDR1 is MGHRA and CDR2 is YSYEKL. V gave up 7 bases and J gave up 2 bases, with 12 bases separating them. This CDR3 is built from 14 residues. The CDR3 nucleotides are TGCGCCAGCATGGAAGGGCAACCTGGAAACACCATATATTTT. As protein: CASMEGQPGNTIYF.

The V and J genes are TRBV19 and TRBJ1-1; the D is unclear. CDR3 length: 14 residues. Germline loops: CDR1 LNHDA, CDR2 SQIVND (reference sequence). Trimming stripped 10 bases from V and 0 bases from J, with 15 bases between. CDR3 bases: TGTGCCACTAGACGGGGTACCATGAACACTGAAGCTTTCTTT. Its protein product is CATRRGTMNTEAFF.

CDR3: CASASTGQKEKLFF. The CDR3 DNA reads TGTGCCAGTGCCTCGACAGGGCAGAAGGAAAAACTGTTTTTT. The rearrangement uses TRBV19 and TRBJ1-4; 7 nucleotides line up with TRBD1. Germline V gene sequence: CDR1 LNHDA, CDR2 SQIVND (reference sequence). The CDR3 runs 14 residues. V dropped 8 bases and J dropped 8; count of bases not matched to a gene: 11.

The CDR3 DNA reads TGTGCCAGCAGTCGGGGGCCAAACTATGGCTACACCTTC. The encoded protein is CASSRGPNYGYTF. The chain recombines TRBV27 with TRBJ1-2; D is possibly TRBD1 (6 bases). Germline lookup yields CDR1 MNHEY and CDR2 SMNVEV (reference sequence). This CDR3 is built from 13 residues. V dropped 5 bases and J dropped 2 bases, with 9 bases sitting between them.

Only one count was recorded for this clone. The genes are TRBV9 and TRBJ2-7, with D possibly called TRBD1 or TRBD2 (5 bases each). Deletions cut 3 bases from V and 2 bases from J, with 12 bases between. This CDR3 is built from 14 residues. Germline lookup yields CDR1 SGDLS and CDR2 YYNGEE. CDR3 in DNA: TGTGCCAGCAGCGAGAAAGGGGACCCCTACGAGCAGTACTTC. It is translated as CASSEKGDPYEQYF.

The J gene is TRBJ1-2, the V gene TRBV28; D uncertain. Germline V lookup: CDR1 MDHEN, CDR2 SYDVKM. V lost 1 base and J lost 8, with 5 bases in between. The CDR3 has 11 residues. The CDR3: CASSLYGGYTF. In nucleotides, the CDR3 is TGTGCCAGCAGTTTATACGGAGGCTACACCTTC.

V and J are TRBV19 and TRBJ2-3; D ambiguous. The CDR3 has 14 residues. Germline V gene lookup returns CDR1 LNHDA and CDR2 SQIVND (reference sequence). Trimming stripped 2 bases from V and 1 base from J, with 7 bases between. The CDR3 DNA reads TGTGCCAGTAGTATAAATAGTGGCACAGATACGCAGTATTTT. This codes for CASSINSGTDTQYF.

The genes are TRBV4-1 and TRBJ1-4; unclear D gene. CDR3 length equals 14 residues. Germline lookup yields CDR1 MGHRA and CDR2 YSYEKL. Deletions cut 8 bases from V and 5 bases from J, with 15 bases between. The CDR3 loop is CASARTGGNEKLFF. CDR3 coding DNA: TGCGCCAGCGCACGTACGGGTGGCAATGAAAAACTGTTTTTT.

This clone was picked up one time. The chain combines TRBV27 with TRBJ1-5; D unclear. From germline, CDR1 is MNHEY and CDR2 SMNVEV (reference sequence). The CDR3 length is 12 residues. V was cut by 5 bases and J by 3 bases, with 5 bases left in between. This chain's CDR3 is CASSPTNQPQHF. As DNA, the CDR3 is TGTGCCAGCAGTCCAACCAATCAGCCCCAGCATTTT.